Each of the 9 T cell receptor beta chains below was sequenced from the same sample in a study of T cell responses to AZD1222 COVID-19 vaccine. Only in-frame clones appear in the TCRdb table, and some are missing; sequencing was by immunoSEQ multiplex PCR. The table shows roughly 100,000 clones, with roughly 83% occurring only once. The sequencing used peripheral blood, collected 28 days after the second AZD1222 dose. Every receptor here comes from an adult who received the AZD1222 COVID-19 vaccine.

This chain connects TRBV29-1 to TRBJ2-7; TRBD1 matches at 9 bases. J was trimmed by 1 base and V by 7 bases; bases with no gene match: 8. The CDR3 has 14 amino acids. Germline V gene sequence: CDR1 SQVTM, CDR2 ANQGSEA. In DNA, the CDR3 is TGCAGCGCCTGGACAGGGGAGGCTTCCTACGAGCAGTACTTC. It translates to CSAWTGEASYEQYF.

This clone was seen a handful of times. The V and J genes are TRBV2 and TRBJ2-2; D is undetermined. Germline V CDR1 and CDR2: SNHLY, FYNNEI. V was clipped by 7 bases and J by 6 bases, with 12 bases between them. The length of the CDR3 is 13 residues. CDR3 residues: CASKNDDPGELFF. In DNA form, the CDR3 reads TGTGCCAGCAAGAACGACGACCCCGGGGAGCTGTTTTTT.

V and J are TRBV3-1 (or the pseudogene TRBV3-2) and TRBJ2-3, with 14 bases that match TRBD2. CDR1 is LGHDT and CDR2 is YNNKEL in the germline V gene (reference sequence). This CDR3 is 19 amino acids long. Trimming at V came to 3 bases and at J to 1 base, leaving 9 bases not matched to a gene. The DNA for the CDR3 is TGTGCCAGCAGCCAGGGACTAGCGGGAGTTCGGTTGTGCACAGATACGCAGTATTTT. As protein: CASSQGLAGVRLCTDTQYF.

The chain's CDR3 is CSASQGNGRDGYTF. CDR3 nucleotides: TGCAGTGCTAGTCAAGGAAATGGCCGCGATGGCTACACCTTC. This chain connects TRBV20-1 to TRBJ1-2; D gene ambiguous. Looked up from germline, CDR1 is DFQATT and CDR2 is SNEGSKA (reference sequence). Trimming left V 3 bases short and J 6 bases short, with 17 bases between. CDR3 size: 14 residues.

Remarks on this clone: The junction departs from the called germline gene at one end, perhaps through a read error. V usage is TRBV6-1 and J usage is TRBJ2-4; D gene uncertain. The CDR3 sequence is 14 residues long. Germline CDR1 MNHNS, CDR2 SASEGT. As DNA, the CDR3 is TGTGCCAGCAGCGAAGCTGTTTCCAAAAACATTCAGTACTTC. This translates into CASSEAVSKNIQYF.

The V gene is TRBV4-1, the J gene TRBJ1-6, with no clear D. The germline gives CDR1 MGHRA, CDR2 YSYEKL. Deletions cut 1 base from V and 9 bases from J, with 16 bases between. The CDR3 is made up of 16 amino acids. CDR3 sequence: CASSQARSTDISPLHF. CDR3 bases: TGCGCCAGCAGCCAAGCTCGCAGTACGGATATTTCACCCCTCCACTTT.

The sample holds a few counts of this clone. CDR3 DNA: TGTGCCAGCTCACCACCAGCTGGAAACACCATATATTTT. As protein: CASSPPAGNTIYF. V is TRBV18 and J is TRBJ1-3; D call uncertain. The germline V gene encodes CDR1 KGHSH and CDR2 LQKENI. This CDR3 is 13 amino acids long. The germline V and J ends were trimmed by 0 bases and 2 bases, with 2 bases remaining between them.

This chain links TRBV20-1 with TRBJ1-1; D uncertain. V was clipped by 3 bases and J by 4 bases, with 3 bases between them. This CDR3 contains 10 residues. Germline CDR1 DFQATT, CDR2 SNEGSKA (reference sequence). In DNA, the CDR3 is TGCAGTGCTAGGGCCACTGAAGCTTTCTTT. Translation: CSARATEAFF.

This clone was recorded once. The chain links TRBV7-9 to TRBJ2-2; 9 positions match TRBD1. CDR1 and CDR2 (germline): SEHNR, FQNEAQ (reference sequence). This CDR3 is 18 amino acids long. The J segment lost 5 bases and the V segment lost 3 bases, leaving 13 bases of the junction unmatched. The CDR3, as DNA: TGTGCCAGCAGCTTTATCTTATGGGGGACAGGGAAGACCGGGGAGCTGTTTTTT. This codes for CASSFILWGTGKTGELFF.